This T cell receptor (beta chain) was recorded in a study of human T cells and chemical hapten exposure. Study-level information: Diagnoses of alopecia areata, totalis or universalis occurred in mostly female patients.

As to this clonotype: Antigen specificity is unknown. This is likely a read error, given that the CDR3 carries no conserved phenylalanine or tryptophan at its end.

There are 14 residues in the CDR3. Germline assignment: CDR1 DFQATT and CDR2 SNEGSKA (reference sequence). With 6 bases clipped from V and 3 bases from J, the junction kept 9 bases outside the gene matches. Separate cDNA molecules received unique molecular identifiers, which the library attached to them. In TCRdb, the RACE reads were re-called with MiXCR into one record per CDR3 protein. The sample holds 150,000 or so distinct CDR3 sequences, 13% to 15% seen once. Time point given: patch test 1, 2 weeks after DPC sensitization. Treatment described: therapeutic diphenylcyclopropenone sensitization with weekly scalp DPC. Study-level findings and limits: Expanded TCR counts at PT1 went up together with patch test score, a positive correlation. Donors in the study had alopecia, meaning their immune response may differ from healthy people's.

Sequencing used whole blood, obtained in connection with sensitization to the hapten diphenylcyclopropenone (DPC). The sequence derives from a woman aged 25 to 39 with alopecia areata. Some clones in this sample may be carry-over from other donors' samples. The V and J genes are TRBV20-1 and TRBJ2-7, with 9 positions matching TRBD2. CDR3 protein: CSARRLAGIYEQYL. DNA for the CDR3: TGCAGTGCCCGACGGCTAGCGGGAATCTACGAGCAGTACCTC.